This T cell receptor (beta chain) was identified in a study of T cell responses to AZD1222 COVID-19 vaccine. The V end was cut by 6 bases, the J end by 5 bases, with 17 bases between. The CDR3 consists of 15 residues. Measured with immunoSEQ multiplex PCR; TCRdb has only the in-frame clones, and not every one. The sample contains about 130,000 clones, about 87% of which appear only once. J is TRBJ2-1 and V is TRBV6-7; either TRBD1 or TRBD2 may fit D (6 bases each). TRBV6-7 is known as an ORF, though its function is uncertain. The sequence derives from an adult in good health. Source: peripheral blood, taken on day 0 of AZD1222 vaccination. CDR3 region: CASSPSGAPNNEQFF. For the CDR3, the DNA is TGTGCCAGCAGCCCTTCGGGGGCCCCGAACAATGAGCAGTTCTTC.